The rows below give T cell receptor beta chains drawn from one sample of a study of cytomegalovirus exposure and HLA in healthy donors. Generated by immunoSEQ multiplex PCR, the TCRdb table keeps only in-frame clones and is missing some. The profile covers about 130,000 clones, with almost 85% appearing a single time and about 27% taken by the ten largest. The sequenced sample was PBMCs. The receptors derive from a man in his thirties or forties in good health and CMV-seropositive. CDR3s include the opening cysteine and the closing phenylalanine or tryptophan. The D gene is left open where the match is weak. Clone size is not always given. Where it is, it says once, few, many or a class for expanded clones.

cdr3_nt,cdr3_aa,clone_size,cdr3_length,v_call,d_call,j_call
TGTGCCAGCAGTTACCGGGACAAAAACTACGAGCAGTACTTC,CASSYRDKNYEQYF,-,14,TRBV6-5,-,TRBJ2-7
TGCGCCAGCAGTGTCCAGGGGAACACTGAAGCTTTCTTT,CASSVQGNTEAFF,-,13,TRBV10-1,-,TRBJ1-1
TGTGCCAGCAGCTTGACGCCCGGGGGGTTCTTTGGCAACACTGAAGCTTTCTTT,CASSLTPGGFFGNTEAFF,-,18,TRBV5-8,-,TRBJ1-1
TGTGCCAGCAGCTTAACTAGCGGTCGCACAGATACGCAGTATTTT,CASSLTSGRTDTQYF,-,15,TRBV7-3,-,TRBJ2-3
TGTGCCAGCTCACAAGGGGAGGTTGGCTACACCTTC,CASSQGEVGYTF,few,12,TRBV18,-,TRBJ1-2
TGTGCCAGCAGCTTAGAGGCTAGCGGGAAGGACGAGCAGTACTTC,CASSLEASGKDEQYF,-,15,TRBV7-8,TRBD2,TRBJ2-7
TGTGCCAGCAGTCCGAGCGGGCCCCCAGGCGACGAGCAGTACTTC,CASSPSGPPGDEQYF,-,15,TRBV27,-,TRBJ2-7
TGTGCCACCAGCAAAGACGAGGTGGTGGGTATGAACACTGAAGCTTTCTTT,CATSKDEVVGMNTEAFF,-,17,TRBV15,-,TRBJ1-1
TGTGCCAGCAGACCCACAGGGATGCGCGAGCAGTACTTC,CASRPTGMREQYF,few,13,TRBV7-9,-,TRBJ2-7
TGTGCCAGCAGTCGCGGGTCCGATGAGCAGTTCTTC,CASSRGSDEQFF,-,12,TRBV6-6,-,TRBJ2-1
TGTGCCAGTACCGAGGGAGGATGGAACACTGAAGCTTTCTTT,CASTEGGWNTEAFF,-,14,TRBV19,-,TRBJ1-1
TGTGCCAGCAGCATCGGGACTTCCTATGGCTACACCTTC,CASSIGTSYGYTF,few,13,TRBV7-9,-,TRBJ1-2
TGTGCCAGCAGCTTGACTAGTTACACCGGGGAGCTGTTTTTT,CASSLTSYTGELFF,-,14,TRBV11-3,-,TRBJ2-2
TGTGCCAGCTCACCACCCCCGGGTGACAACTATGGCTACACCTTC,CASSPPPGDNYGYTF,-,15,TRBV18,-,TRBJ1-2
TGTGCCAGTAGTTCCCGGGACAGCTCAAGCTCCTACGAGCAGTACTTC,CASSSRDSSSSYEQYF,-,16,TRBV19,TRBD1,TRBJ2-7
TGTGCCTGGTTACAGGAGAACTATGGCTACACCTTC,CAWLQENYGYTF,-,12,TRBV30,-,TRBJ1-2